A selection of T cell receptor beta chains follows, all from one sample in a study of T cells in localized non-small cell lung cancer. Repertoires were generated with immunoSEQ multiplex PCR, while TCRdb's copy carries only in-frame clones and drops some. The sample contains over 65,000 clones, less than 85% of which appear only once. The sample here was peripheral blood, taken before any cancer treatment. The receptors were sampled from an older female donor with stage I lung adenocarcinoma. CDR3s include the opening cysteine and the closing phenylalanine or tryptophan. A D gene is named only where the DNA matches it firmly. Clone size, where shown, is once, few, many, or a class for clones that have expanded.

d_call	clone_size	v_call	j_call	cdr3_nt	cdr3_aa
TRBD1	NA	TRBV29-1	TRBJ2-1	TGCAGCGTTGGGATATATCAGGGGGACCAGCAATATCAATACACCTACAATGAGCAGTTCTTC	CSVGIYQGDQQYQYTYNEQFF
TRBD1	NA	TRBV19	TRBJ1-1	TGTGCCAGTAGTATAACAGGGGGAAGAATCACTGAAGCTTTCTTT	CASSITGGRITEAFF
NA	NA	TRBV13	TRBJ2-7	TGTGCCAGCAGCCCCTCTTACGCCTACGAGCAGTACTTC	CASSPSYAYEQYF
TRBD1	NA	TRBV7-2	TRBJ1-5	TGTGCCAGCAGCTGGACAGGGGGTGTAGGTCAGCCCCAGCATTTT	CASSWTGGVGQPQHF
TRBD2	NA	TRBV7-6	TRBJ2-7	TGTGCCAGCAGCCCCCTCCCCCCTTCTAGCGGCCTCTCCTACGAGCAGTACTTC	CASSPLPPSSGLSYEQYF
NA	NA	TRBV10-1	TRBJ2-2	TGCGCCAGCAGTGAGAGGGCAGGGTTCAGAACCGGGGAGCTGTTTTTT	CASSERAGFRTGELFF
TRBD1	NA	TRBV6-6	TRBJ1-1	TGTGCCAGCAGTCCCGGGACAGCCACTGAAGCTTTCTTT	CASSPGTATEAFF
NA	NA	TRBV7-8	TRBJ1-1	TGTGCCAGCAGCTTAGGCAGATCTTACACTGAAGCTTTCTTT	CASSLGRSYTEAFF
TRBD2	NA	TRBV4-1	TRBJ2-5	TGCGCCAGCAGCCGTCTAGCGGGGGGGAACCAAGAGACCCAGTACTTC	CASSRLAGGNQETQYF
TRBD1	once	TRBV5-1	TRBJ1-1	TGCGCCAGCAGCAAAGGACAGGCAAAGGACACTGAAGCTTTCTTT	CASSKGQAKDTEAFF
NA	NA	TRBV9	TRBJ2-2	TGTGCCAGCAGCTCGGGGGACACCGGGGAGCTGTTTTTT	CASSSGDTGELFF
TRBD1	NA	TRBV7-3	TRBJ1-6	TGTGCCAGCAGCCAACGGACAGGGGGCGGTAGCTCCTATAATTCACCCCTCCACTTT	CASSQRTGGGSSYNSPLHF
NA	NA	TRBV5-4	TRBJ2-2	TGTGCCAGCAGCGTTCGGGACGGGGGGCCCGGGGAGCTGTTTTTT	CASSVRDGGPGELFF
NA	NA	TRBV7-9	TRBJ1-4	TGTGCCAGCAGCTCCTCGTTGGGCCATGAAAAACTGTTTTTT	CASSSSLGHEKLFF